Listed below are T cell receptor beta chains from one sample, sequenced in a study of blood T cell repertoires in COVID-19. Some clones are missing from TCRdb's copy, which holds only in-frame ones; the method was immunoSEQ multiplex PCR. The sample consists of 300,000 to 400,000 clones, about 87% of them appearing once. Sequencing was carried out using peripheral blood. The receptors here all came from a woman between 45 and 65 years old with COVID-19, enrolled during active disease. The CDR3 runs from the conserved cysteine through the conserved F or W. Each record gives: D gene, V gene, CDR3 length, J gene, clone size, CDR3 protein, CDR3 DNA. D genes are given only for firm matches. Size values are once, few and many counts, or a class for expanded clones, and some rows have none.

d_call: TRBD1
v_call: TRBV3-1/TRBV3-2
cdr3_length: 13
j_call: TRBJ1-5
clone_size: .
cdr3_aa: CASSRQGTQPQHF
cdr3_nt: TGTGCCAGCAGCCGACAGGGGACTCAGCCCCAGCATTTT

d_call: TRBD2
v_call: TRBV9
cdr3_length: 15
j_call: TRBJ2-7
clone_size: .
cdr3_aa: CASSDGTSGSYEQYF
cdr3_nt: TGTGCCAGCAGCGACGGGACTAGCGGCTCCTACGAGCAGTACTTC

d_call: .
v_call: TRBV3-1/TRBV3-2
cdr3_length: 13
j_call: TRBJ1-1
clone_size: few
cdr3_aa: CASSQMSNTEAFF
cdr3_nt: TGTGCCAGCAGCCAAATGAGTAACACTGAAGCTTTCTTT

d_call: TRBD2
v_call: TRBV2
cdr3_length: 16
j_call: TRBJ2-1
clone_size: .
cdr3_aa: CASSEAGLGDGNEQFF
cdr3_nt: TGTGCCAGCAGTGAAGCTGGACTAGGGGACGGAAATGAGCAGTTCTTC

d_call: .
v_call: TRBV15
cdr3_length: 15
j_call: TRBJ2-1
clone_size: .
cdr3_aa: CATSRGGGLDNEQFF
cdr3_nt: TGTGCCACCAGCAGAGGGGGGGGGCTCGACAATGAGCAGTTCTTC

d_call: .
v_call: TRBV6-2/TRBV6-3
cdr3_length: 15
j_call: TRBJ2-2
clone_size: .
cdr3_aa: CASSRPGGGFGELFF
cdr3_nt: TGTGCCAGCAGCCGTCCCGGTGGGGGCTTCGGGGAGCTGTTTTTT

d_call: .
v_call: TRBV5-6
cdr3_length: 14
j_call: TRBJ1-1
clone_size: once
cdr3_aa: CASSLGQGYTEAFF
cdr3_nt: TGTGCCAGCAGCTTGGGGCAGGGGTACACTGAAGCTTTCTTT

d_call: .
v_call: TRBV7-6
cdr3_length: 15
j_call: TRBJ2-1
clone_size: once
cdr3_aa: CASSAAGYSYNEQFF
cdr3_nt: TGTGCCAGCAGCGCAGCAGGGTACTCCTACAATGAGCAGTTCTTC

d_call: TRBD2
v_call: TRBV30
cdr3_length: 17
j_call: TRBJ2-1
clone_size: .
cdr3_aa: CAWKVRLAGGPGNEQFF
cdr3_nt: TGTGCCTGGAAGGTGAGACTAGCGGGAGGGCCCGGCAATGAGCAGTTCTTC

d_call: .
v_call: TRBV4-1
cdr3_length: 13
j_call: TRBJ1-5
clone_size: .
cdr3_aa: CASSQAGVVPQHF
cdr3_nt: TGCGCCAGCAGCCAAGCGGGGGTGGTCCCCCAGCATTTT

d_call: TRBD1
v_call: TRBV12-3/TRBV12-4
cdr3_length: 12
j_call: TRBJ1-1
clone_size: .
cdr3_aa: CASRGQGAAAFF
cdr3_nt: TGTGCCAGCAGAGGACAGGGGGCCGCAGCTTTCTTT

d_call: .
v_call: TRBV5-1
cdr3_length: 16
j_call: TRBJ1-4
clone_size: .
cdr3_aa: CASSRGVAGGNEKLFF
cdr3_nt: TGCGCCAGCAGCCGGGGGGTGGCAGGCGGTAATGAAAAACTGTTTTTT

d_call: TRBD1
v_call: TRBV19
cdr3_length: 16
j_call: TRBJ1-5
clone_size: .
cdr3_aa: CASSILRDRGLGPQHF
cdr3_nt: TGTGCCAGTAGTATTCTCCGGGACAGGGGGCTAGGGCCCCAGCATTTT

d_call: TRBD1
v_call: TRBV27
cdr3_length: 12
j_call: TRBJ2-1
clone_size: .
cdr3_aa: CASSSLTGFEFF
cdr3_nt: TGTGCCAGCAGTTCCTTGACAGGGTTCGAGTTCTTC

d_call: .
v_call: TRBV10-3
cdr3_length: 15
j_call: TRBJ2-7
clone_size: .
cdr3_aa: CAISELEGIPYEQYF
cdr3_nt: TGTGCCATCAGTGAGTTGGAGGGGATTCCATACGAGCAGTACTTC

d_call: TRBD2
v_call: TRBV3-1/TRBV3-2
cdr3_length: 13
j_call: TRBJ2-1
clone_size: .
cdr3_aa: CASSQNLAGVVFF
cdr3_nt: TGTGCCAGCAGCCAAAATCTAGCGGGAGTGGTGTTCTTC

d_call: .
v_call: TRBV7-9
cdr3_length: 12
j_call: TRBJ1-5
clone_size: .
cdr3_aa: CASSLGTQPQHF
cdr3_nt: TGTGCCAGCAGCCTGGGGACACAGCCCCAGCATTTT

d_call: TRBD2
v_call: TRBV27
cdr3_length: 17
j_call: TRBJ2-1
clone_size: .
cdr3_aa: CASSYLAGSDIYNEQFF
cdr3_nt: TGTGCCAGCAGTTACCTAGCGGGGAGTGATATCTACAATGAGCAGTTCTTC

d_call: .
v_call: TRBV7-9
cdr3_length: 17
j_call: TRBJ1-3
clone_size: .
cdr3_aa: CASSSPRGQTSGNTIYF
cdr3_nt: TGTGCCAGCAGTTCGCCCCGTGGACAAACCTCTGGAAACACCATATATTTT

d_call: TRBD1
v_call: TRBV5-8
cdr3_length: 15
j_call: TRBJ2-7
clone_size: .
cdr3_aa: CASSPPGTGIYEQYF
cdr3_nt: TGTGCCAGCAGCCCTCCCGGGACAGGGATCTACGAGCAGTACTTC

d_call: TRBD2
v_call: TRBV11-2
cdr3_length: 19
j_call: TRBJ2-2
clone_size: .
cdr3_aa: CASSLWRGSGRAYTGELFF
cdr3_nt: TGTGCCAGCAGCTTATGGCGAGGTAGCGGGAGAGCGTACACCGGGGAGCTGTTTTTT

d_call: TRBD1
v_call: TRBV7-9
cdr3_length: 15
j_call: TRBJ2-5
clone_size: once
cdr3_aa: CASSTTGGRMETQYF
cdr3_nt: TGTGCCAGCAGCACAACAGGGGGGCGGATGGAGACCCAGTACTTC

d_call: TRBD1
v_call: TRBV3-1/TRBV3-2
cdr3_length: 15
j_call: TRBJ2-3
clone_size: .
cdr3_aa: CASSSGTGGSDTQYF
cdr3_nt: TGTGCCAGCAGCTCCGGGACAGGGGGCTCGGATACGCAGTATTTT

d_call: .
v_call: TRBV2
cdr3_length: 14
j_call: TRBJ1-1
clone_size: .
cdr3_aa: CASSPGQAHRSAFF
cdr3_nt: TGTGCCAGCTCGCCCGGCCAGGCCCATCGTTCGGCTTTCTTT

d_call: .
v_call: TRBV6-5
cdr3_length: 15
j_call: TRBJ2-5
clone_size: .
cdr3_aa: CASSYQTGYQETQYF
cdr3_nt: TGTGCCAGCAGTTACCAAACAGGGTACCAAGAGACCCAGTACTTC

d_call: TRBD2
v_call: TRBV5-1
cdr3_length: 16
j_call: TRBJ2-1
clone_size: once
cdr3_aa: CASSHGLARIGGEQFF
cdr3_nt: TGCGCCAGCAGCCATGGACTAGCGCGGATTGGGGGTGAGCAGTTCTTC

d_call: .
v_call: TRBV5-1
cdr3_length: 14
j_call: TRBJ2-5
clone_size: .
cdr3_aa: CASNGGTFRETQYF
cdr3_nt: TGCGCCAGCAACGGCGGGACGTTCCGAGAGACCCAGTACTTC

d_call: TRBD2
v_call: TRBV11-2
cdr3_length: 15
j_call: TRBJ2-1
clone_size: .
cdr3_aa: CASSSRTSSHTEQFF
cdr3_nt: TGTGCCAGCAGCTCTCGGACTAGCTCCCATACCGAGCAGTTCTTC

d_call: .
v_call: TRBV25-1
cdr3_length: 12
j_call: TRBJ1-2
clone_size: .
cdr3_aa: CASRYSNYGYTF
cdr3_nt: TGTGCCAGCAGGTACAGCAACTATGGCTACACCTTC

d_call: TRBD2
v_call: TRBV9
cdr3_length: 16
j_call: TRBJ2-2
clone_size: .
cdr3_aa: CASSVGLAGNTGELFF
cdr3_nt: TGTGCCAGCAGCGTAGGTCTAGCGGGGAACACCGGGGAGCTGTTTTTT

d_call: TRBD1
v_call: TRBV6-1
cdr3_length: 15
j_call: TRBJ2-5
clone_size: .
cdr3_aa: CASSRNRGMGETQYF
cdr3_nt: TGTGCCAGCAGTCGCAACAGGGGTATGGGGGAGACCCAGTACTTC

d_call: .
v_call: TRBV2
cdr3_length: 15
j_call: TRBJ1-2
clone_size: .
cdr3_aa: CASSEQGPVGYGYTF
cdr3_nt: TGTGCCAGCAGTGAACAGGGCCCGGTGGGCTATGGCTACACCTTC

d_call: .
v_call: TRBV5-8
cdr3_length: 14
j_call: TRBJ2-5
clone_size: once
cdr3_aa: CASSLGGREETQYF
cdr3_nt: TGTGCCAGCAGCTTGGGGGGGCGAGAAGAGACCCAGTACTTC

d_call: TRBD2
v_call: TRBV28
cdr3_length: 14
j_call: TRBJ2-7
clone_size: .
cdr3_aa: CASSSTSVLYEQYF
cdr3_nt: TGTGCCAGCAGTTCGACTAGCGTCCTCTACGAGCAGTACTTC

d_call: TRBD1
v_call: TRBV5-1
cdr3_length: 13
j_call: TRBJ2-4
clone_size: .
cdr3_aa: CASSRDSKNIQYF
cdr3_nt: TGCGCCAGCAGCCGGGACAGCAAAAACATTCAGTACTTC

d_call: .
v_call: TRBV7-9
cdr3_length: 15
j_call: TRBJ2-3
clone_size: .
cdr3_aa: CASSLARTSTDTQYF
cdr3_nt: TGTGCCAGCAGCTTAGCCAGGACTAGCACAGATACGCAGTATTTT

d_call: TRBD2
v_call: TRBV29-1
cdr3_length: 15
j_call: TRBJ2-2
clone_size: .
cdr3_aa: CSVELAGLDSGELFF
cdr3_nt: TGCAGCGTTGAACTAGCGGGACTAGACTCCGGGGAGCTGTTTTTT

d_call: .
v_call: TRBV4-1
cdr3_length: 15
j_call: TRBJ2-2
clone_size: few
cdr3_aa: CASSQDTRDSGELFF
cdr3_nt: TGCGCCAGCAGCCAAGATACGAGAGATTCCGGGGAGCTGTTTTTT

d_call: TRBD2
v_call: TRBV24-1
cdr3_length: 13
j_call: TRBJ2-1
clone_size: many
cdr3_aa: CATTSGVYNEQFF
cdr3_nt: TGTGCCACTACTAGCGGGGTTTACAATGAGCAGTTCTTC

d_call: .
v_call: TRBV19
cdr3_length: 16
j_call: TRBJ1-4
clone_size: .
cdr3_aa: CASSSAGGIVNEKLFF
cdr3_nt: TGTGCCAGTAGTAGTGCCGGGGGGATTGTTAATGAAAAACTGTTTTTT

d_call: .
v_call: TRBV10-3
cdr3_length: 15
j_call: TRBJ2-2
clone_size: .
cdr3_aa: CATTRLADNTGELFF
cdr3_nt: TGTGCCACGACTAGATTAGCAGATAACACCGGGGAGCTGTTTTTT

d_call: .
v_call: TRBV12-1
cdr3_length: 14
j_call: TRBJ1-5
clone_size: .
cdr3_aa: CASSFEGTNQPQHF
cdr3_nt: TGTGCCAGCAGCTTTGAAGGGACTAATCAGCCCCAGCATTTT

d_call: .
v_call: TRBV30
cdr3_length: 12
j_call: TRBJ2-7
clone_size: once
cdr3_aa: CAWSVQGYEQYF
cdr3_nt: TGTGCCTGGAGTGTACAGGGATACGAGCAGTACTTC

d_call: TRBD1
v_call: TRBV2
cdr3_length: 16
j_call: TRBJ2-2
clone_size: .
cdr3_aa: CASSEVTGVFTGELFF
cdr3_nt: TGTGCCAGCAGTGAAGTCACAGGGGTATTCACCGGGGAGCTGTTTTTT

d_call: TRBD1
v_call: TRBV29-1
cdr3_length: 15
j_call: TRBJ1-5
clone_size: .
cdr3_aa: CSVKHGTGDNQPQHF
cdr3_nt: TGCAGCGTTAAACACGGGACAGGGGATAATCAGCCCCAGCATTTT

d_call: .
v_call: TRBV20-1
cdr3_length: 17
j_call: TRBJ1-1
clone_size: .
cdr3_aa: CSASPEYRRTMNTEAFF
cdr3_nt: TGCAGTGCTAGTCCCGAATATAGAAGAACTATGAACACTGAAGCTTTCTTT

d_call: .
v_call: TRBV3-1/TRBV3-2
cdr3_length: 15
j_call: TRBJ2-3
clone_size: .
cdr3_aa: CASSQGISGTDTQYF
cdr3_nt: TGTGCCAGCAGCCAAGGTATTAGCGGCACAGATACGCAGTATTTT

d_call: TRBD1
v_call: TRBV3-1/TRBV3-2
cdr3_length: 15
j_call: TRBJ2-2
clone_size: .
cdr3_aa: CASSPQGAFTGELFF
cdr3_nt: TGTGCCAGCAGCCCACAGGGGGCATTCACCGGGGAGCTGTTTTTT

d_call: .
v_call: TRBV30
cdr3_length: 14
j_call: TRBJ1-1
clone_size: .
cdr3_aa: CAWSVQHPGTEAFF
cdr3_nt: TGTGCCTGGAGTGTTCAACACCCGGGGACTGAAGCTTTCTTT

d_call: .
v_call: TRBV19
cdr3_length: 13
j_call: TRBJ2-1
clone_size: .
cdr3_aa: CASSPIAGNEQFF
cdr3_nt: TGTGCCAGTAGTCCGATTGCCGGCAATGAGCAGTTCTTC

d_call: TRBD1
v_call: TRBV5-8
cdr3_length: 14
j_call: TRBJ1-2
clone_size: .
cdr3_aa: CASSPGGTGHGYTF
cdr3_nt: TGTGCCAGCAGCCCAGGAGGGACAGGGCATGGCTACACCTTC

d_call: TRBD1
v_call: TRBV30
cdr3_length: 14
j_call: TRBJ1-6
clone_size: once
cdr3_aa: CAWRLDRANSPLHF
cdr3_nt: TGTGCCTGGAGGTTGGACAGGGCTAATTCACCCCTCCACTTT

d_call: .
v_call: TRBV19
cdr3_length: 14
j_call: TRBJ2-3
clone_size: .
cdr3_aa: CASSIAGVADTQYF
cdr3_nt: TGTGCCAGTAGTATAGCGGGAGTGGCAGATACGCAGTATTTT

d_call: TRBD1
v_call: TRBV4-1
cdr3_length: 14
j_call: TRBJ2-3
clone_size: .
cdr3_aa: CASSQDRTGATQYF
cdr3_nt: TGCGCCAGCAGCCAAGATCGGACAGGGGCTACGCAGTATTTT

d_call: TRBD2
v_call: TRBV3-1/TRBV3-2
cdr3_length: 13
j_call: TRBJ2-3
clone_size: .
cdr3_aa: CASSFAGADTQYF
cdr3_nt: TGTGCCAGCAGCTTCGCGGGGGCAGATACGCAGTATTTT

d_call: .
v_call: TRBV6-5
cdr3_length: 14
j_call: TRBJ1-5
clone_size: .
cdr3_aa: CASSYGGENQPQHF
cdr3_nt: TGTGCCAGCAGTTACGGGGGGGAAAATCAGCCCCAGCATTTT

d_call: .
v_call: TRBV24-1
cdr3_length: 14
j_call: TRBJ1-2
clone_size: once
cdr3_aa: CATSDATENSGYTF
cdr3_nt: TGTGCCACCAGTGATGCGACGGAGAATAGTGGCTACACCTTC

d_call: .
v_call: TRBV18
cdr3_length: 15
j_call: TRBJ1-4
clone_size: .
cdr3_aa: CASSPPGRAGEKLFF
cdr3_nt: TGTGCCAGCTCACCACCGGGCAGGGCAGGAGAAAAACTGTTTTTT

d_call: TRBD1
v_call: TRBV6-6
cdr3_length: 15
j_call: TRBJ1-2
clone_size: .
cdr3_aa: CASSYQSTGTGVYTF
cdr3_nt: TGTGCCAGCAGTTACCAAAGTACGGGGACAGGAGTCTACACCTTC

d_call: TRBD1
v_call: TRBV5-5
cdr3_length: 17
j_call: TRBJ1-3
clone_size: .
cdr3_aa: CASSSRGQGHSGNTIYF
cdr3_nt: TGTGCCAGCAGCTCCAGGGGACAGGGTCACTCTGGAAACACCATATATTTT